The 5 T cell receptor beta chains listed next were all sequenced from one sample in a study of shared clonotypes between healthy human individuals. Sequencing used immunoSEQ multiplex PCR; TCRdb keeps in-frame clones, though not all of them. The table has about 2.4 million clones, approximately 93% seen once. Sequencing was done on a sample of naive CD4+ T cells from PBMCs. Sample subset: CD45RA+ positively selected. These receptors were collected from a man aged 18-30 years in good health. Some clones in this sample may be carry-over from other donors' samples.

This sequence joins TRBV15 and TRBJ2-5; 9 nucleotides line up with TRBD2. V dropped 4 bases and J dropped 2; count of bases not matched to a gene: 2. The CDR3 totals 14 residues. CDR1 is LNHNV and CDR2 is YYDKDF in the germline V gene (reference sequence). CDR3 sequence reads: CATSKAGGQETQYF. The CDR3 DNA reads as TGTGCCACCAGCAAAGCGGGAGGTCAAGAGACCCAGTACTTC.

The CDR3 loop is CASSGTGTRGFVTQYF. CDR3 sequence (DNA): TGTGCCAGCAGCGGAACGGGGACCAGGGGATTTGTTACGCAGTATTTT. The V and J genes are TRBV11-2 and TRBJ2-3; TRBD1 is a possible D gene (6 bases). V gave up 5 bases and J gave up 8 bases, with 23 bases separating them. From germline, CDR1 is SGHAT and CDR2 FQNNGV. There are 16 residues in the CDR3.

The CDR3 here is CASSLVRDGRYNEQFF. CDR3 DNA sequence: TGTGCCAGCAGCTTAGTGCGGGACGGGAGATACAATGAGCAGTTCTTC. The V gene is TRBV7-9, the J gene TRBJ2-1, with TRBD2 as a possible D gene (6 bases). This CDR3 is 16 amino acids long. Germline V gives CDR1 SEHNR, CDR2 FQNEAQ (reference sequence). V was trimmed by 1 base and J by 4 bases, leaving 14 bases between them.

This clone showed up just once. The rearrangement uses TRBV11-2 and TRBJ2-1, with D possibly being TRBD2 (6 bases). From germline, CDR1 is SGHAT and CDR2 FQNNGV. Trimming cost V 5 bases and J 10 bases, with 24 bases left between them. The CDR3 consists of 16 residues. In DNA form, the CDR3 reads TGTGCCAGCAGCCCCTCGACTAGACCTACGGGGCGAGAGCAGTTCTTC. Its protein is CASSPSTRPTGREQFF.

V is TRBV19 and J is TRBJ2-7; 9 bases match TRBD2. J lost 3 bases, V lost 7 bases, and 10 bases had no gene match. CDR3 size: 15 residues. From germline, CDR1 is LNHDA and CDR2 SQIVND (reference sequence). The CDR3 spells CASTLKIAGDYEQYF. The CDR3 DNA reads TGTGCCAGTACCCTTAAAATAGCGGGAGACTACGAGCAGTACTTC.